This T cell receptor beta chain originates from a study of blood T cell repertoires in COVID-19. Overall study context: There were acute and convalescent COVID-19 samples, and they came from the United States, Italy and Spain. T cells, B-cell-depleted T cells, or PBMCs supplied cDNA or gDNA.

How the authors handled the data: Amplifying reference gene primers gave estimates of nucleated cell counts. The protocol was immunoSEQ multiplex PCR, while the TCRdb copy is restricted to in-frame clones and leaves out a portion. D and trimming come from the DNA, and the V and J calls and clone size come from that table. The sample has some 180,000 clones, around three quarters seen once. Trimming stripped 0 bases from V and 5 bases from J, with 7 bases between. The CDR3 totals 13 residues. Germline assignment: CDR1 SGHRS and CDR2 YFSETQ. The sample consisted of PBMCs or T cells enriched from blood (not recorded which). The sequence derives from a woman in her 70s in a cohort exposed to, infected with or recovered from COVID-19 (not recorded which). The gene calls are TRBV5-1 and TRBJ2-3; D is undetermined. The CDR3 nucleotides are TGCGCCAGCAGCTTGGGGGCCGGAGATACGCAGTATTTT. Its translation: CASSLGAGDTQYF.